These 25 T cell receptor beta chains were sequenced from one sample in a study of T cell clonotyping in hematopoietic cell transplantation. Generated by immunoSEQ multiplex PCR, the TCRdb table keeps only in-frame clones and is missing some. Here the sample spans about 69,000 clones, 94% being singletons. Sequencing was done on a sample of peripheral blood mononuclear cells. These receptors all come from a man aged 45-65 years in good health. Some clones in this sample may be carry-over from other donors' samples.

This clone was detected only once. The chain carries TRBV2 and TRBJ2-7, with D perhaps matching TRBD2 (5 bases). In germline, CDR1 is SNHLY, CDR2 FYNNEI. There are 16 residues in the CDR3. V was clipped by 4 bases and J by 2 bases, with 18 bases between them. The CDR3 loop is CASSGVSGINAYEQYF. CDR3 bases: TGTGCCAGCAGTGGCGTCTCCGGGATTAACGCCTACGAGCAGTACTTC.

CDR3 bases: TGTGCCAGCAGCGTAGGGGAGGGAGGGGGCGAGACCCAGTACTTC. Amino acid sequence: CASSVGEGGGETQYF. The chain links TRBV9 to TRBJ2-5, with D perhaps assigned TRBD1 or TRBD2 (7 bases each). In germline, CDR1 is SGDLS, CDR2 YYNGEE. There are 15 residues in the CDR3. V was trimmed by 0 bases and J by 5 bases, leaving 14 bases between them.

In its sample, this clone was seen once. The chain employs TRBV27 and TRBJ1-1; maybe TRBD1 (6 bases). The length of the CDR3 is 16 residues. Trimming stripped 5 bases from V and 0 bases from J, with 16 bases between. Germline V gene sequence: CDR1 MNHEY, CDR2 SMNVEV (reference sequence). CDR3 nucleotide sequence: TGTGCCAGCAGTCCCTACCCGGACAGTATGAACACTGAAGCTTTCTTT. Its protein is CASSPYPDSMNTEAFF.

This clone appeared a single time. The rearrangement joins TRBV29-1 to TRBJ1-1, with a tentative D call TRBD1 (6 bases). Germline CDR1 and CDR2: SQVTM and ANQGSEA. The CDR3 has 12 residues. V was cut by 5 bases and J by 5 bases, with 12 bases left in between. The CDR3 spells CSVLQGETEAFF. The CDR3, as DNA: TGCAGCGTTCTACAGGGTGAGACTGAAGCTTTCTTT.

V usage is TRBV6-1 and J usage is TRBJ2-7; D perhaps matches TRBD1 (6 bases). This CDR3 has 11 residues. Germline values: CDR1 MNHNS, CDR2 SASEGT. The V end lost 8 bases, the J end lost 3 bases, and 8 bases lay between the germline ends. The CDR3: CASRDNYEQYF. The CDR3 region has the DNA TGTGCCAGCCGGGACAACTACGAGCAGTACTTC.

V gene TRBV28 combines with J gene TRBJ1-5; D remains ambiguous. The CDR3 covers 17 residues. Germline assignment: CDR1 MDHEN and CDR2 SYDVKM. V was clipped by 8 bases and J by 2 bases, with 22 bases between them. In nucleotides, the CDR3 is TGTGCCAGCGACAATCACGACACCACCGGGGGCAATCAGCCCCAGCATTTT. Translating gives CASDNHDTTGGNQPQHF.

The chain employs TRBV25-1 and TRBJ2-3; 11 bases are a match to TRBD1. CDR1 is MGHDK, CDR2 SYGVNS, per germline. The CDR3 has 17 amino acids. J lost 4 bases, V lost 5 bases, and 11 bases had no gene match. This CDR3 reads CASSSRRTGGQADTQYF. CDR3 bases: TGTGCCAGCAGTTCCCGTCGGACAGGGGGCCAAGCAGATACGCAGTATTTT.

V usage is TRBV9 and J usage is TRBJ1-1, with a tentative D call TRBD1 (5 bases). V gave up 5 bases and J gave up 6 bases, with 17 bases separating them. The length of the CDR3 is 14 residues. Germline loops: CDR1 SGDLS, CDR2 YYNGEE. The CDR3 sequence is CASSQSGGSSEAFF. CDR3 nucleotides: TGTGCCAGCAGTCAAAGTGGGGGTAGCTCTGAAGCTTTCTTT. The whole variable domain, remainder taken from reference TRBV9 and TRBJ1-1, is DSGVTQTPKHLITATGQRVTLRCSPRSGDLSVYWYQQSLDQGLQFLIQYYNGEERAKGNILERFSAQQFPDLHSELNLSSLELGDSALYFCASSQSGGSSEAFFGQGTRLTVV.

DNA for the CDR3: TGTGCCAGCAGTTACTCGTTCGGGGATACGCAGTATTTT. This translates into CASSYSFGDTQYF. This chain joins TRBV6-5 and TRBJ2-3; D not certain. The CDR3 is made up of 13 amino acids. With 0 bases removed from V and 6 bases from J, the gap between germline ends came to 7 bases. Germline CDR1 and CDR2: MNHEY and SVGAGI.

V gene TRBV6-1 combines with J gene TRBJ2-1, with 7 bases aligning to TRBD2. J gave up 4 bases and V 3 bases, and 6 bases lay outside the gene matches. This CDR3 has 15 amino acids. Germline CDR1 reads MNHNS; CDR2 reads SASEGT. CDR3 nucleotides: TGTGCCAGCAGTGAGGGAGGGGCCGTTTACAATGAGCAGTTCTTC. This sequence encodes CASSEGGAVYNEQFF.

V is TRBV6-1 and J is TRBJ2-5; TRBD2 agrees at 8 bases. The V gene's germline CDR1 is MNHNS and CDR2 SASEGT. J gave up 2 bases and V 8 bases, and 4 bases lay outside the gene matches. This CDR3 has 13 amino acids. CDR3 DNA sequence: TGTGCCAGCCGTCTAGCGGGTCAAGAGACCCAGTACTTC. This translates into CASRLAGQETQYF.

This chain connects TRBV9 to TRBJ1-1; no firm D call. The CDR3 runs 15 residues. In germline, CDR1 is SGDLS, CDR2 YYNGEE. Trimming cost V 3 bases and J 3 bases, with 15 bases left between them. The CDR3 loop reads CASSARKGRDTEAFF. CDR3 nucleotides: TGTGCCAGCAGCGCCCGTAAGGGCCGGGACACTGAAGCTTTCTTT.

The rearrangement joins TRBV6-5 to TRBJ2-1, with D uncertain. The germline CDR1 and CDR2 sequences are MNHEY and SVGAGI. This CDR3 comprises 11 residues. V shed 7 bases and J shed 6 bases, with 7 bases lying between them. The DNA for the CDR3 is TGTGCCAGCATGCTAGTCAATGAGCAGTTCTTC. Its translation: CASMLVNEQFF.

V usage is TRBV2 and J usage is TRBJ2-7, with D tentatively TRBD1 (6 bases). The CDR3 has 13 residues. The V end lost 7 bases, the J end lost 2 bases, and 12 bases lay between the germline ends. Looked up from germline, CDR1 is SNHLY and CDR2 is FYNNEI. The CDR3 coding sequence is TGTGCCAGCACCGGGGACATAACCTACGAGCAGTACTTC. It specifies CASTGDITYEQYF.

This clone occurred once. The conserved phenylalanine or tryptophan is not found at the CDR3 terminus, so this likely reflects a read error. The DNA is omitted, as the CDR3 cannot be located on it reliably, and the CDR3 follows TCRdb's listing. J is TRBJ2-7 and V is TRBV7-9. Germline V gene sequence: CDR1 SEHNR, CDR2 FQNEAQ (reference sequence). Including both end residues, the CDR3 is 10 amino acids long. The CDR3 protein is CASSLAYSAS.

The chain has TRBV2 and TRBJ1-4; D not certain. Between the trimmed V and J ends, which lost 8 bases and 0 bases, there was a span of 7 bases. The CDR3 totals 13 residues. The germline V gene has CDR1 SNHLY and CDR2 FYNNEI. As DNA, the CDR3 is TGTGCCAGCTGCCGATCAACTAATGAAAAACTGTTTTTT. Translating gives CASCRSTNEKLFF.

V is TRBV11-2 and J is TRBJ1-1, with TRBD1 matching 7 bases. The CDR3 loop spans 16 amino acids. J lost 6 bases, V lost 4 bases, and 14 bases had no gene match. Germline-derived CDR1 and CDR2 are SGHAT and FQNNGV. CDR3 region: CASSSSDYVDRAEAFF. The CDR3 DNA reads as TGTGCCAGCAGCTCTAGCGATTACGTCGACAGGGCTGAAGCTTTCTTT.

The chain employs TRBV10-3 and TRBJ2-7; 7 nucleotides agree with TRBD2. This CDR3 is built from 13 residues. V trimming: 3 bases; J trimming: 3 bases; junction bases outside the gene matches: 2. In germline, CDR1 is ENHRY, CDR2 SYGVKD. CDR3: CAISEPSGYEQYF. As DNA, the CDR3 is TGTGCCATCAGTGAACCTAGCGGCTACGAGCAGTACTTC.

This chain links TRBV6-6 with TRBJ1-1; D is uncertain. Trimming removed 2 bases from V and 0 bases from J, with 7 bases in between. The CDR3 loop spans 14 amino acids. Germline CDR1 reads MNHNY; CDR2 reads SVGAGI (reference sequence). The CDR3 protein is CASSYMKLNTEAFF. The DNA of the CDR3 is TGTGCCAGCAGTTACATGAAGCTGAACACTGAAGCTTTCTTT.

The chain carries TRBV27 and TRBJ1-1, with D perhaps matching TRBD1 (5 bases). The germline V gene encodes CDR1 MNHEY and CDR2 SMNVEV (reference sequence). V was cut by 4 bases and J by 4 bases, with 16 bases left in between. The CDR3 totals 15 residues. CDR3 region: CASSYAPRGSTEAFF. CDR3 DNA: TGTGCCAGCAGTTATGCCCCTCGGGGGAGCACTGAAGCTTTCTTT.

The genes are TRBV29-1 and TRBJ1-1; 7 nucleotides line up with TRBD1. V shed 5 bases and J 1 base; nucleotides not matched to a gene: 4. Germline V gives CDR1 SQVTM, CDR2 ANQGSEA. The CDR3 runs to 13 residues. CDR3: CSVTGQRNTEAFF. CDR3 nucleotides: TGCAGCGTTACGGGACAGCGGAACACTGAAGCTTTCTTT. The whole variable domain, remainder taken from reference TRBV29-1 and TRBJ1-1, is SAVISQKPSRDICQRGTSLTIQCQVDSQVTMMFWYRQQPGQSLTLIATANQGSEATYESGFVIDKFPISRPNLTFSTLTVSNMSPEDSSIYLCSVTGQRNTEAFFGQGTRLTVV.

The chain is built from TRBV4-1 and TRBJ2-2; unclear D gene. The germline V and J ends were trimmed by 4 bases and 0 bases, with 3 bases remaining between them. CDR3 size: 13 residues. Germline CDR1 and CDR2: MGHRA and YSYEKL. The CDR3 loop is CASSLANTGELFF. CDR3 DNA: TGCGCCAGCAGCCTCGCGAACACCGGGGAGCTGTTTTTT.

The CDR3 reads CASRSGDYNEQFF. The CDR3 region has the DNA TGTGCCAGCAGAAGCGGGGATTACAATGAGCAGTTCTTC. This rearrangement joins TRBV25-1 to TRBJ2-1, with 7 positions matching TRBD2. The V gene end was trimmed by 6 bases and the J gene end by 4 bases; junction bases not matched to a gene: 3. The CDR3 runs 13 residues. Germline V CDR1 and CDR2: MGHDK, SYGVNS.

The chain recombines TRBV6-1 with TRBJ1-4, with D possibly matching TRBD1 (6 bases). CDR1 is MNHNS and CDR2 is SASEGT in the germline V gene. Between the trimmed V and J ends, which lost 7 bases and 3 bases, there was a span of 12 bases. CDR3 size: 14 residues. CDR3 in DNA: TGTGCCAGCATGGACAGAGACCCTAATGAAAAACTGTTTTTT. Protein product: CASMDRDPNEKLFF.

The rearrangement joins TRBV29-1 to TRBJ2-3; 8 nucleotides match TRBD2. V was clipped by 6 bases and J by 3 bases; unmatched bases: 23. The CDR3 has 19 amino acids. CDR1 SQVTM and CDR2 ANQGSEA come from the germline V gene. Here the CDR3 reads CSVRAYRGPGRAATDTQYF. Here the CDR3 DNA reads TGCAGCGTGAGGGCATACAGAGGTCCCGGGAGGGCCGCTACAGATACGCAGTATTTT.